This entry is about one T cell receptor beta chain. It has no known antigen specificity. Per-base quality was not reported, and no clone a single base away is much larger than it. The entry originates in a study of post-analysis software for immune sequencing data (dated by TCRdb to the mid-2010s). Notes on the research overall: Disease courses on record covered relapsing-remitting, secondary progressive and progressive-relapsing multiple sclerosis, though some patients had no subtype annotation. The patient repertoires were compared against 10 to 12 previously published healthy control repertoires obtained from donors aged roughly 6 to 25 years. A subset of samples was prepared in parallel using single-end sample barcoding, then pooled and co-amplified after Illumina adapter ligation. Study-level results and caveats: The control group was slightly older than the multiple sclerosis patient group. Normalized Chao1 diversity was significantly lower in multiple sclerosis patients than controls, suggesting substantial peripheral T-cell clonal expansion. Several TRBV segments, including TRBV5-6, TRBV5-1 and TRBV20-1, were significantly more frequent in patients than controls. Strong co-clustering of samples prepared in the same batch was shown by direct clustering with F measure, prompting a batch-effect correction.

Preparation of the library involved PCR. Data came from an Illumina HiSeq 2500. Unique molecular identifiers were incorporated into TCR beta cDNA libraries to reduce PCR and sequencing biases. Per 1 to 10 million input T cells, some 500,000 cDNA molecules were obtained, such that each molecule approximated one T cell. The patient libraries were prepared and sequenced using the same protocol as the earlier healthy control dataset. Samples belonging to the same batch were prepared together, multiplexed and sequenced on a shared HiSeq lane. As for how the authors treated the data: Raw barcoded reads were processed with MIGEC, discarding single-read molecular identifier groups before consensus assembly and CDR3 extraction. VDJtools was used for post-analysis of the clonotype tables, and diversity was normalized by down-sampling every dataset to the size of the smallest sample. Repertoire overlap clustering matched CDR3 amino acid but not nucleotide sequences to correct batch-related cross-sample contamination. TCRdb redid the processing of the public reads, applying fastp at Q25 and MiXCR, and retained in-frame beta chains. CDR3 protein sequences are deduplicated, and each keeps its most common genes and DNA. V and J calls and clone size were set by TCRdb, not the authors. The sample table contains approximately 570,000 distinct CDR3 sequences; only one count was recorded for roughly 47% of them. The top ten constitute approximately 1.7% of the sample.

To demonstrate the VDJtools post-analysis software, TCR beta repertoires were profiled from the peripheral blood of some 12 young patients with multiple sclerosis. The patients with multiple sclerosis were children and adolescents between about 6 and 16 years of age. Including cysteine and phenylalanine, the CDR3 has 15 amino acids. The CDR3 DNA has 45 bases and is translated from base 1. The sequence derives from a girl aged 10 to 17 with multiple sclerosis. The chain employs TRBV12-3 or TRBV12-4 and TRBJ2-5, with the D call perhaps TRBD1 or TRBD2, as 5 bases match in each case. With the DNA end fitting TRBJ2-4 better, the J assignment may be wrong. Sequences were obtained from blood. The CDR3 reads as follows: CASTGTVLAKNIQYF. The base sequence is TGTGCCAGCACTGGGACGGTATTAGCCAAAAACATTCAGTACTTC.